A single sample gave rise to the 8 T cell receptor beta chains below, sequenced in a study of T cell responses to AZD1222 COVID-19 vaccine. Assay used: immunoSEQ multiplex PCR; TCRdb lists only in-frame clones, some missing. The sample has some 130,000 clones; around 86% are singletons. Source: peripheral blood, taken on day 0 of AZD1222 vaccination. These receptors originate from an adult in good health.

This clone was observed a single time. The V and J genes are TRBV10-3 and TRBJ1-2, with 7 bases aligning to TRBD1. Germline assignment: CDR1 ENHRY and CDR2 SYGVKD. V lost 10 bases to trimming and J lost 5 bases; unmatched junction nucleotides: 7. The CDR3 length is 12 residues. CDR3 sequence (DNA): TGTGCCACGCGAATGGGACAGTATGGCTACACCTTC. Its protein is CATRMGQYGYTF.

The chain employs TRBV18 and TRBJ2-7; 7 bases fit TRBD2. Per germline, CDR1 KGHSH and CDR2 LQKENI. The CDR3 is 15 residues long. J lost 0 bases, V lost 1 base, and 3 bases had no gene match. CDR3 loop: CASSPLRGSSYEQYF. CDR3 nucleotides: TGTGCCAGCTCACCACTGCGGGGGAGCTCCTACGAGCAGTACTTC. The whole variable domain, filled in from reference TRBV18 and TRBJ2-7, reads NAGVMQNPRHLVRRRGQEARLRCSPMKGHSHVYWYRQLPEEGLKFMVYLQKENIIDESGMPKERFSAEFPKEGPSILRIQQVVRGDSAAYFCASSPLRGSSYEQYFGPGTRLTVT.

This sequence joins TRBV5-4 and TRBJ1-2; TRBD1 matches 8 bases. The V and J ends lost 3 bases and 5 bases, in that order; junction bases with no gene match: 6. Germline-derived CDR1 and CDR2 are SGHNT and YYREEE (reference sequence). The CDR3 sequence is 14 residues long. Here the CDR3 reads CASSSDRQGYGYTF. The CDR3 DNA is TGTGCCAGCAGCTCAGACCGACAGGGGTATGGCTACACCTTC.

The chain links TRBV6-2 or TRBV6-3 to TRBJ2-7; possibly TRBD1 or TRBD2 for D (5 bases each). CDR3 length: 14 residues. Germline V gives CDR1 MNHEY, CDR2 SVGEGT. V gave up 5 bases and J gave up 4 bases, with 15 bases separating them. The CDR3 protein is CASSRIGTRYEQYF. CDR3 nucleotide sequence: TGTGCCAGCAGTCGTATCGGGACCCGGTACGAGCAGTACTTC.

The rearrangement uses TRBV30 and TRBJ1-2, with unresolved D. The germline gives CDR1 GTSNPN, CDR2 SVGIG (reference sequence). V gave up 2 bases and J gave up 7 bases, with 8 bases separating them. The CDR3 sequence is 11 residues long. CDR3 nucleotides: TGTGCCTGGAGTTTACCCCCTGGCTACACCTTC. Translated, it gives CAWSLPPGYTF.

The gene calls are TRBV11-2 and TRBJ2-2; possible D gene TRBD1, 5 bases. Germline CDR1 and CDR2: SGHAT and FQNNGV. The germline V and J ends were trimmed by 10 bases and 1 base, with 13 bases remaining between them. This CDR3 spans 14 amino acids. CDR3 sequence: CATQDSLNTGELFF. CDR3 in DNA: TGTGCCACCCAAGACAGCCTGAACACCGGGGAGCTGTTTTTT. The complete variable domain, with remaining parts taken from reference TRBV11-2 and TRBJ2-2, reads EAGVAQSPRYKIIEKRQSVAFWCNPISGHATLYWYQQILGQGPKLLIQFQNNGVVDDSQLPKDRFSAERLKGVDSTLKIQPAKLEDSAVYLCATQDSLNTGELFFGEGSRLTVL.

The chain has TRBV3-1 (or the pseudogene TRBV3-2) and TRBJ1-1; D call uncertain. The CDR3 totals 14 residues. Trimming removed 2 bases at V and 5 bases at J, with 12 bases between. The germline V gene encodes CDR1 LGHDT and CDR2 YNNKEL (reference sequence). The CDR3 DNA reads TGTGCCAGCAGCCAATCGGGGTGGGGTACTGAAGCTTTCTTT. It encodes CASSQSGWGTEAFF.

The chain recombines TRBV7-2 with TRBJ1-5; D uncertain. In germline, CDR1 is SGHTA, CDR2 FQGNSA. The CDR3 runs to 15 residues. Trimming removed 4 bases at V and 1 base at J, with 11 bases between. CDR3 coding DNA: TGTGCCAGCAGCTCAGGCGGGGTAAGCAATCAGCCCCAGCATTTT. Translating gives CASSSGGVSNQPQHF.